These T cell receptor beta chains were read from a single sample in a study of early T cells in non-severe SARS-CoV-2 infection. TCRdb re-called the 5' RACE reads with MiXCR, one entry per CDR3 protein. The sample has 100,000 to 130,000 distinct CDR3 sequences; roughly an eighth are singletons. The sequencing sample was made of whole blood. These receptors came from an adult who was a healthcare worker with PCR-confirmed SARS-CoV-2 infection or an uninfected control (not recorded which). Both conserved end residues are part of each CDR3. Each record gives: V gene, clone size, J gene, D gene, CDR3 DNA, CDR3 protein. D genes are given only for firm matches. The size field is filled for only some rows; it gives once, few, many or a size class.

>TRBV18|few|TRBJ1-4|NA
TGTGCCAGCTCACCACCCGGGACCCGGGTTCGGGAAAAACTGTTTTTT
CASSPPGTRVREKLFF
>TRBV6-5|few|TRBJ2-1|NA
TGTGCCAGCATTGGGGCCCCTTACAATGAGCAGTTCTTC
CASIGAPYNEQFF
>TRBV12-2|NA|TRBJ1-5|NA
TGTGCAAGTCGCTTAGTTTGCTGCAATCAGCCCCAGCATTTT
CASRLVCCNQPQHF
>TRBV20-1|NA|TRBJ1-5|TRBD1
TGCAGTGCTAGCCAGGGGGCAGGTCAGCCCCAGCATTTT
CSASQGAGQPQHF
>TRBV11-2|many|TRBJ1-4|NA
TGTGCCAGCAGCTTAGTACGAGGGTTTGGCGAAAAACTGTTTTTT
CASSLVRGFGEKLFF
>TRBV12-3/TRBV12-4|many|TRBJ2-6|TRBD1
TGTGCCAGCAGTCCTGGACAGGTAACCTCTGGGGCCAACGTCCTGACTTTC
CASSPGQVTSGANVLTF
>TRBV9|few|TRBJ2-4|NA
TGTGCCAGCAGCGTAGCTTCAGACGCGACGGGAGTCAAAAACATTCAGTACTTC
CASSVASDATGVKNIQYF
>TRBV5-1|many|TRBJ2-1|NA
TGCGCCAGCAGCTTGGAATGGGGCGCGGATAATGAGCAGTTCTTC
CASSLEWGADNEQFF
>TRBV30|NA|TRBJ2-7|NA
TGTGCCTGGTCCCAAGGGTCCCTCGGGCGGGGTACCTACGAGCAGTACTTC
CAWSQGSLGRGTYEQYF
>TRBV7-9|many|TRBJ2-7|TRBD2
TGTGCCAGCAGCTCGGGACTAGTAAAAAACGAGCAGTACTTC
CASSSGLVKNEQYF
>TRBV12-3/TRBV12-4|few|TRBJ2-1|TRBD2
TGTGCCAGCAGCCGGACTAGCGGGGGGAACAATGAGCAGTTCTTC
CASSRTSGGNNEQFF
>TRBV7-3|NA|TRBJ1-2|NA
TGTGCCAGCAGCTCCCTCAACTATGGCTACACCTTC
CASSSLNYGYTF
>TRBV5-1|many|TRBJ1-1|NA
TGCGCCAGCAGCTTGGCCAGAAACACTGAAGCTTTCTTT
CASSLARNTEAFF
>TRBV11-3|many|TRBJ2-3|NA
TGTGCCAGCAGCCTCACCGAGGATACGCAGTATTTT
CASSLTEDTQYF
>TRBV6-6|NA|TRBJ1-1|TRBD1
TGTGCCAGCAGACTCACTCCGGGACAGCGTGTGAACACTGAAGCTTTCTTT
CASRLTPGQRVNTEAFF
>TRBV5-5|few|TRBJ2-5|NA
TGTGCCAGCAGCTTGTGGGGCGACAGCCAAGAGACCCAGTACTTC
CASSLWGDSQETQYF
>TRBV3-1|many|TRBJ2-1|TRBD1
TGTGCCAGCAGCCGGGGGACAGGGGTACACTATGAGCAGTTCTTC
CASSRGTGVHYEQFF
>TRBV19|many|TRBJ1-5|TRBD1
TGTGCCAGTAGTATTTTAGGGGGCGCGGATTTATTTCGCCCTAATCAGCCCCAGCATTTT
CASSILGGADLFRPNQPQHF
>TRBV5-4|NA|TRBJ1-2|TRBD1
TGTGCCAGCAGCGGCCGGCGACAGGGTCTGGATGGCTACACCTTC
CASSGRRQGLDGYTF
>TRBV7-9|few|TRBJ2-1|NA
TGTGCCAGCGGGCAGGGTGAAGACTACAATGAGCAGTTCTTC
CASGQGEDYNEQFF
>TRBV5-1|NA|TRBJ2-3|TRBD1
TGCGCCAGCAGCTCGACGGGACAGGCGTTGATTCCTACGCAGTATTTT
CASSSTGQALIPTQYF
>TRBV5-1|few|TRBJ1-1|NA
TGCGCCAGCAGCTTTGGGCAGCAGAACACTGAAGCTTTCTTT
CASSFGQQNTEAFF
>TRBV24-1|many|TRBJ1-2|TRBD1
TGTGCCACCAGTGATCCCCAGGGGACAGGGCTCTATGGCTACACCTTC
CATSDPQGTGLYGYTF
>TRBV19|NA|TRBJ2-4|NA
TGTGCCAGTAGTGACCCTCCGAACACACTAGCCAAAAACATTCAGTACTTC
CASSDPPNTLAKNIQYF
>TRBV10-3|many|TRBJ2-3|NA
TGTGCCATCAGTGCCGGGACTGGCACAGATACGCAGTATTTT
CAISAGTGTDTQYF
>TRBV20-1|NA|TRBJ2-5|NA
TGCAGTGCTCTAGGGGCACAAGAGACCCAGTACTTC
CSALGAQETQYF
>TRBV6-1|many|TRBJ1-5|NA
TGTGCCAGCCTCGACAGTAGCAATCAGCCCCAGCATTTT
CASLDSSNQPQHF
>TRBV12-3/TRBV12-4|few|TRBJ1-2|NA
TGTGCCAGCAGTATGGAAGGGAGGGTTCACTATGGCTACACCTTC
CASSMEGRVHYGYTF
>TRBV14|many|TRBJ1-3|TRBD1
TGTGCCAGCAGCCAAGTGGCACAGGGCCGGGACAGCTTACGCTTCGTGGGAAACACCATATATTTT
CASSQVAQGRDSLRFVGNTIYF
>TRBV6-2/TRBV6-3|NA|TRBJ2-7|NA
TGTGCCAGCAGTTACCGCCTCTCCTACGAGCAGTACTTC
CASSYRLSYEQYF
>TRBV6-5|many|TRBJ1-4|TRBD1
TGTGCCAGCAGCCTGAACAGGGGAGATGAAAAACTGTTTTTT
CASSLNRGDEKLFF
>TRBV11-3|few|TRBJ1-6|TRBD1
TGTGCCAGCAGCGGACAGGGGGGCAATTCACCCCTCCACTTT
CASSGQGGNSPLHF
>TRBV20-1|NA|TRBJ2-1|TRBD2
TGCACCCTTAGTAGCGGGGTTAGGAATGAGCAGTTCTTC
CTLSSGVRNEQFF
>TRBV7-2|few|TRBJ2-1|TRBD2
TGTGCCAGCAGCTTAGTAGGGACTAGCGGGGGGCAGGGTGAGCAGTTCTTC
CASSLVGTSGGQGEQFF
>TRBV6-6|NA|TRBJ2-3|TRBD2
TGTGCCAGCAGTTACTCATTAGCGGGAGTTGATACGCAGTATTTT
CASSYSLAGVDTQYF
>TRBV7-3|many|TRBJ1-1|NA
TGTGCCAGCAGCTTAACCGCTCGCCGGGGAGATGGCACTGAAGCTTTCTTT
CASSLTARRGDGTEAFF
>TRBV10-1|few|TRBJ2-1|TRBD2
TGCGCCAGCAGTGAGACGGGAGGCACCTACAATGAGCAGTTCTTC
CASSETGGTYNEQFF
>TRBV20-1|NA|TRBJ2-3|NA
TGCAGTGCTAGAGATAACGATCCAGATACGCAGTATTTT
CSARDNDPDTQYF
>TRBV2|few|TRBJ2-7|NA
TGTGCCAGCATTGCCGACTCGAACTCCTACGAGCAGTACTTC
CASIADSNSYEQYF
>TRBV3-1|NA|TRBJ2-1|NA
TGTGCCAGCAGCCAAGAACAGTTCAATGAGCAGTTCTTC
CASSQEQFNEQFF
>TRBV12-5|NA|TRBJ2-5|NA
TGCGCTAGTGGGGGCCTAGTTGTTGGAGACCAAGAGACCCAGTACTTC
CASGGLVVGDQETQYF
>TRBV4-2|NA|TRBJ2-7|TRBD2
TGTGCCAGCAGCCAAGAACTAGCGGGCTACTACGGGCAGTACTTC
CASSQELAGYYGQYF
>TRBV4-1|NA|TRBJ1-2|NA
TGCGCCAGCAGCCAAGTCGGTAACTATGGCTACACCTTC
CASSQVGNYGYTF
>TRBV12-3/TRBV12-4|NA|TRBJ2-4|NA
TGTGCCAGCAGTCTCGACTCTAGCGATCCAAAAAACATTCAGTACTTC
CASSLDSSDPKNIQYF
>TRBV2|NA|TRBJ2-7|NA
TGTGCCCAAGCAGGGGAGCCAGACAGTGCGCAGTACTTC
CAQAGEPDSAQYF
>TRBV29-1|NA|TRBJ2-1|NA
TGCAGCGCCAGGAACTACAATGAGCAGTTCTTC
CSARNYNEQFF
>TRBV6-1|few|TRBJ2-3|TRBD1
TGTGCCAGCAGTGAAGCCGGGACAGGGTCCGGGGATACGCAGTATTTT
CASSEAGTGSGDTQYF
>TRBV7-9|few|TRBJ1-6|NA
TGTGCCAGCAGCTTAGGAGGGACGGTGAGCTCCTATAATTCACCCCTCCACTTT
CASSLGGTVSSYNSPLHF
>TRBV19|NA|TRBJ2-3|NA
TGTGCCAGTAGGGGTCTGGGGGCTGGAACAGATACGCAGTATTTT
CASRGLGAGTDTQYF
>TRBV3-1|NA|TRBJ2-7|NA
TGTGCCAGCAGCCAAGATGAGTACGAGCAGTACTTC
CASSQDEYEQYF
>TRBV7-9|many|TRBJ1-4|NA
TGTGCCAGCAGCTGGGGTCGAGGGGCTGGAAAACTGTTTTTT
CASSWGRGAGKLFF
>TRBV15|NA|TRBJ1-4|NA
TGTGCCACCAGCTCCACCCCTGAAGTTGGGGAAAAACTGTTTTTT
CATSSTPEVGEKLFF